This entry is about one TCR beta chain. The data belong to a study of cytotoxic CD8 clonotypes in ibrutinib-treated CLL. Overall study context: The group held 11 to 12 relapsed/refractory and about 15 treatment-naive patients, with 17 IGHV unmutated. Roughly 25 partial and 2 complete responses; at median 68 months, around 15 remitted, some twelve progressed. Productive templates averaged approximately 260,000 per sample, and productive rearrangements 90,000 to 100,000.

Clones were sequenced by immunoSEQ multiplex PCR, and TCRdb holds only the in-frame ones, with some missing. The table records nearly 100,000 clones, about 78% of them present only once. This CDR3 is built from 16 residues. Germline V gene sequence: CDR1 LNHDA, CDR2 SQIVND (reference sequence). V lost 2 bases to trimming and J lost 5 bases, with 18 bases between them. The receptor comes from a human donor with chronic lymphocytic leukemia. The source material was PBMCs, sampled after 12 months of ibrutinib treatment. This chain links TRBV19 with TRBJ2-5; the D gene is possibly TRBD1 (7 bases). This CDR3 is CASSITGDAGGETQYF. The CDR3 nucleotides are TGTGCCAGTAGTATAACAGGGGACGCAGGAGGGGAGACCCAGTACTTC.